Listed below are T cell receptor beta chains from one sample, sequenced in a study of blood T cell repertoires in COVID-19. Measured with immunoSEQ multiplex PCR; TCRdb has only the in-frame clones, and not every one. This sample has approximately 300,000 clones, with roughly 91% found just once. The source material was peripheral blood. The origin of the receptors is a man younger than 40 with acute or convalescent COVID-19. Both conserved end residues are part of each CDR3. D genes are given only for firm matches. Clone size, where shown, is once, few, many, or a class for clones that have expanded.

>TRBV2|12|NA|NA|TRBJ2-7
TGTGCCAGCAGTGAACTTACCTACGAGCAGTACTTC
CASSELTYEQYF
>TRBV6-5|13|NA|NA|TRBJ1-5
TGTGCCAGCAGTTACAACGACAAGGAGCCCCAGCATTTT
CASSYNDKEPQHF
>TRBV19|14|NA|NA|TRBJ1-2
TGTGCCAGTAGTATATCCCCAGACTTCTATGGCTACACCTTC
CASSISPDFYGYTF
>TRBV28|15|NA|NA|TRBJ2-7
TGTGCCAGCAGTTCCCTATTATCGGTTGCCTACGAGCAGTACTTC
CASSSLLSVAYEQYF
>TRBV6-5|14|NA|NA|TRBJ2-3
TGTGCCAGCAGCGTACTAGAGGCCTCAGATACGCAGTATTTT
CASSVLEASDTQYF
>TRBV18|13|NA|NA|TRBJ1-5
TGTGCCAGCTCACCAGGGAGAGATCAGCCCCAGCATTTT
CASSPGRDQPQHF
>TRBV30|15|NA|NA|TRBJ1-2
TGTGCCTGGAGTGTAGGGCCGGGGGGTATCTATGGCTACACCTTC
CAWSVGPGGIYGYTF
>TRBV19|12|NA|NA|TRBJ1-1
TGTGCCAGTAGTATAGGTTTAACTGAAGCTTTCTTT
CASSIGLTEAFF
>TRBV12-3/TRBV12-4|11|once|NA|TRBJ1-1
TGTGCCAGCAGTGGACACGGTGAAGCTTTCTTT
CASSGHGEAFF
>TRBV5-1|17|NA|TRBD2|TRBJ2-6
TGCGCCAGCAGCATTAGCGGGGGCGTCTCTGGGGCCAACGTCCTGACTTTC
CASSISGGVSGANVLTF
>TRBV19|20|NA|NA|TRBJ1-5
TGTGCCAGTAGAGGGGACACCGAAACTCTTTTGGTCATTAGCAATCAGCCCCAGCATTTT
CASRGDTETLLVISNQPQHF
>TRBV5-1|17|NA|NA|TRBJ2-2
TGCGCCAGCAGCTCTGGATGGGCTGGCGCGAACACCGGGGAGCTGTTTTTT
CASSSGWAGANTGELFF
>TRBV23-1|15|NA|TRBD1|TRBJ2-7
TGCGCCAGCAGTCAAGGCAGGGGGCGCGTCTACGAGCAGTACTTC
CASSQGRGRVYEQYF
>TRBV6-5|13|few|NA|TRBJ1-2
TGTGCCAGCAGTTTGAGGGCCCCGTATGGCTACACCTTC
CASSLRAPYGYTF
>TRBV27|15|NA|NA|TRBJ1-2
TGTGCCAGCACCTCCCTATTGCGGGGGGCGGATGGCTACACCTTC
CASTSLLRGADGYTF
>TRBV5-1|15|NA|NA|TRBJ1-1
TGCGCCAGCAGCTTGGGACAAACAGAGAACACTGAAGCTTTCTTT
CASSLGQTENTEAFF
>TRBV18|14|NA|NA|TRBJ1-3
TGTGCCAGCTCACCCGACAGCTCTGGAAACACCATATATTTT
CASSPDSSGNTIYF
>TRBV28|15|NA|TRBD1|TRBJ2-6
TGTGCCAGCAGTTTTACGGGGGGACAGGGTATCTTCCTGACTTTC
CASSFTGGQGIFLTF
>TRBV6-5|13|NA|NA|TRBJ1-1
TGTGCCAGCAGTTACTCGTTTAACAGGGAAGCTTTCTTT
CASSYSFNREAFF
>TRBV6-5|15|NA|TRBD1|TRBJ1-3
TGTGCCAGCAGCCAACAGGGGGCGCCCGGAAACACCATATATTTT
CASSQQGAPGNTIYF
>TRBV5-1|14|NA|NA|TRBJ2-1
TGCGCCAGCAGCCTTCGGGACAACTACAATGAGCAGTTCTTC
CASSLRDNYNEQFF
>TRBV10-3|18|NA|TRBD1|TRBJ1-5
TGTGCCATCATCGTCAGGACAGGGGGTCCCACTGGCAATCAGCCCCAGCATTTT
CAIIVRTGGPTGNQPQHF
>TRBV28|14|NA|NA|TRBJ1-5
TGTGCCAGCAGTCAGGACAATAGCAATCAGCCCCAGCATTTT
CASSQDNSNQPQHF
>TRBV13|15|NA|NA|TRBJ1-1
TGTGCCAGCAGCCTTCGGACAGTGGGAGACACTGAAGCTTTCTTT
CASSLRTVGDTEAFF
>TRBV28|14|NA|NA|TRBJ2-7
TGTGCCAGCAGTTTGAGGGTAAGAGATTACGAGCAGTACTTC
CASSLRVRDYEQYF
>TRBV5-6|17|few|TRBD2|TRBJ2-7
TGTGCCAGCAGCCAATGGACTAGCGGGAGGGATTTTTACGAGCAGTACTTC
CASSQWTSGRDFYEQYF
>TRBV4-2|15|NA|TRBD1|TRBJ1-5
TGTGCCAGCACCCCCAGACAGGGAGGCAATCAGCCCCAGCATTTT
CASTPRQGGNQPQHF
>TRBV9|15|NA|TRBD1|TRBJ1-5
TGTGCCAGCAGCGTCGGGACAGGGGGCGGCCAGCCCCAGCATTTT
CASSVGTGGGQPQHF
>TRBV21-1|15|NA|NA|TRBJ2-5
TGTGCCAGCAGCAGAGTAGGGACAGGCCAAGAGACCCAGTACTTC
CASSRVGTGQETQYF
>TRBV28|17|NA|TRBD1|TRBJ2-7
TGTGCCAGCAGACCGAAAGCCGGGACAGGGGCCTTCTACGAGCAGTACTTC
CASRPKAGTGAFYEQYF
>TRBV18|13|NA|NA|TRBJ2-7
TGTGCCAGCTCACGGAGCGCTACCTACGAGCAGTACTTC
CASSRSATYEQYF
>TRBV29-1|15|NA|TRBD2|TRBJ2-3
TGCAGCGTTGGGGGGATAGCGGGAGTATCAGATACGCAGTATTTT
CSVGGIAGVSDTQYF
>TRBV5-4|14|NA|TRBD2|TRBJ2-1
TGTGCCAGCAGCCGTGCGGGAGTTGGGAATGAGCAGTTCTTC
CASSRAGVGNEQFF
>TRBV19|15|NA|TRBD1|TRBJ1-5
TGTGCCAGTACTGTGGACAGGGGGAACGGTCAGCCCCAGCATTTT
CASTVDRGNGQPQHF
>TRBV7-3|15|NA|TRBD2|TRBJ2-2
TGTGCCAGCAGCCCCAGGGAGCGGGAGTACGGGGAGCTGTTTTTT
CASSPREREYGELFF
>TRBV1|16|once|NA|TRBJ2-1
TGCACCAGCAGCCAAGCAGGGGGCCGCAAGGACAATGAGCAGTTCTTC
CTSSQAGGRKDNEQFF
>TRBV5-1|15|once|NA|TRBJ1-2
TGCGCCAGCAGCGCCGGACAGTTGTTAGTTGGTGGCTACACCTTC
CASSAGQLLVGGYTF
>TRBV11-2|14|NA|NA|TRBJ1-3
TGTGCCAGCAGCTTACACAGGGATCGAAACACCATATATTTT
CASSLHRDRNTIYF
>TRBV12-5|16|NA|TRBD2|TRBJ2-7
TGTGCTAGTGGTTTGGCTCAGGGCGGGAGTTTCTACGAGCAGTACTTC
CASGLAQGGSFYEQYF
>TRBV6-5|13|NA|NA|TRBJ1-1
TGTGCCAGCATTATACAGATTAACACTGAAGCTTTCTTT
CASIIQINTEAFF
>TRBV27|14|NA|NA|TRBJ2-3
TGTGCCAGCAGTGAAAAGGCGGTTACAGATACGCAGTATTTT
CASSEKAVTDTQYF
>TRBV21-1|11|NA|NA|TRBJ1-2
TGTGCCAGCAGCAAAGGCCTCAGGGAGGCTTTC
CASSKGLREAF
>TRBV3-1/TRBV3-2|15|NA|TRBD1|TRBJ1-1
TGTGCCAGCAGCTATAGGGGACAGATAGACACTGAAGCTTTCTTT
CASSYRGQIDTEAFF
>TRBV2|17|NA|TRBD2|TRBJ2-7
TGTGCCAGCAGTGAAGCGCGAGCGGGGTGGGGTAAATACGAGCAGTACTTC
CASSEARAGWGKYEQYF
>TRBV5-4|15|NA|TRBD1|TRBJ2-5
TGTGCCAGCAGCCCATCGACAGGGTGGTCGGAGACCCAGTACTTC
CASSPSTGWSETQYF
>TRBV5-1|14|NA|TRBD1|TRBJ1-2
TGCGCCAGCAGCTCGGGGACAGGAGATTATGGCTACACCTTC
CASSSGTGDYGYTF
>TRBV5-1|16|NA|NA|TRBJ2-2
TGCGCCAGCAGCACCCAGCCTAGCGAGAACACCGGGGAGCTGTTTTTT
CASSTQPSENTGELFF
>TRBV30|15|NA|NA|TRBJ1-5
TGTGCCTGGAGTCCTACAGGGATCAGCAATCAGCCCCAGCATTTT
CAWSPTGISNQPQHF
>TRBV11-3|13|once|TRBD2|TRBJ2-3
TGTGCCAGCAGCAGGGACAGAGCGGGGGGGCAGTATTTT
CASSRDRAGGQYF
>TRBV3-1/TRBV3-2|15|NA|TRBD2|TRBJ2-7
TGTGCCAGCAGCAAACTAGCGGGAGCACCCAACGAGCAGTACTTC
CASSKLAGAPNEQYF
>TRBV4-2|15|NA|NA|TRBJ1-6
TGTGCCAGCAGCCAAGATAACAGAGGGTATTCACCCCTCCACTTT
CASSQDNRGYSPLHF
>TRBV28|16|NA|TRBD1|TRBJ1-5
TGTGCCAGCAAGGCTATCGGGGACAGGTACAATCAGCCCCAGCATTTT
CASKAIGDRYNQPQHF
>TRBV3-1/TRBV3-2|15|NA|NA|TRBJ2-1
TGTGCCAGCAGCCAGGAGCGGGTCTCCTACAATGAGCAGTTCTTC
CASSQERVSYNEQFF
>TRBV27|16|NA|TRBD1|TRBJ2-5
TGTGCCAGCAGCACTACCCCTACAGGGGTTGGAGAGACCCAGTACTTC
CASSTTPTGVGETQYF
>TRBV9|15|NA|TRBD2|TRBJ2-1
TGTGCCAGCAGCGTAGGGGGGGAGGGCTGGAATGAGCAGTTCTTC
CASSVGGEGWNEQFF
>TRBV5-1|16|NA|NA|TRBJ2-1
TGCGCCAGCAGCTCCTCCTCTAGCCCTACCTACAATGAGCAGTTCTTC
CASSSSSSPTYNEQFF
>TRBV5-1|14|NA|NA|TRBJ1-6
TGCGCCAGCAGCTCGTGGACAGTGGGTTCACCCCTCCACTTT
CASSSWTVGSPLHF
>TRBV7-9|14|once|NA|TRBJ1-5
TGTGCCAGCAGCCTCACAGGGAGGGATCAGCCCCAGCATTTT
CASSLTGRDQPQHF
>TRBV27|16|NA|TRBD1|TRBJ2-1
TGTGCCAGCAGTTTTTATGCCAGGGGGACGGGCAATGAGCAGTTCTTC
CASSFYARGTGNEQFF